The next 3 T cell receptor beta chains were all read from a single sample in a study of blood T cell repertoires in COVID-19. The table came from immunoSEQ multiplex PCR; TCRdb's copy has only in-frame clones and leaves some out. The sample contains about 80,000 clones, 75% to 90% of which appear only once. The sequencing sample was made of peripheral blood. Source of these receptors: a human donor in a cohort sampled during active COVID-19.

This clone appeared once. The V and J genes are TRBV5-1 and TRBJ1-2, with 8 bases that match TRBD1. With 4 bases clipped from V and 5 bases from J, the junction kept 4 bases outside the gene matches. CDR1 is SGHRS and CDR2 is YFSETQ in the germline V gene. The CDR3 length is 13 residues. The CDR3 sequence: CASSPQGDYGYTF. The CDR3 bases are TGCGCCAGCAGCCCACAGGGGGATTATGGCTACACCTTC.

The sample holds one count of this clone. The chain has TRBV7-3 and TRBJ1-1; D remains unclear. V lost 0 bases and J lost 1, with 9 bases in between. This CDR3 contains 15 residues. CDR1 SGHTA and CDR2 FQGTGA come from the germline V gene. The CDR3, as DNA: TGTGCCAGCAGCTTAACCCCAGGTCCGAACACTGAAGCTTTCTTT. Translating it yields CASSLTPGPNTEAFF.

The chain joins TRBV5-5 to TRBJ1-2; 8 bases align to TRBD1. Germline CDR1 and CDR2: SGHKS and YYEKEE (reference sequence). V shed 6 bases and J 8 bases; nucleotides not matched to a gene: 12. The CDR3 covers 14 residues. The CDR3 nucleotides are TGTGCCAGCACCCTCATCCAGGGGGCCGAGGGCTACACCTTC. It codes for CASTLIQGAEGYTF.